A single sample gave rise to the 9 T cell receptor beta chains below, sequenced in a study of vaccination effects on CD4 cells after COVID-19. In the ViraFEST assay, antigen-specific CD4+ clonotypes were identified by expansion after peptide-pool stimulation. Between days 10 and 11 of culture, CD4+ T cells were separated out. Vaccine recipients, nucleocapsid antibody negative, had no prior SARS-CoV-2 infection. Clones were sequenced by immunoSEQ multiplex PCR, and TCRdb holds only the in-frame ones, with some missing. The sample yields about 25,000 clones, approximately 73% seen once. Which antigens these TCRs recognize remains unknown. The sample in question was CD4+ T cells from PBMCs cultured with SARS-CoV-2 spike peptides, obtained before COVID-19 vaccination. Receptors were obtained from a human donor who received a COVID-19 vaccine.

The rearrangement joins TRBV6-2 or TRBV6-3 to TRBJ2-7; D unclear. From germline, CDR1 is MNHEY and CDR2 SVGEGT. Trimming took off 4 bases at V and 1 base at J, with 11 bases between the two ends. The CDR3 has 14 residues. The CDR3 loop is CASSSTPLSYEQYF. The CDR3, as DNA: TGTGCCAGCAGTTCCACTCCGCTTTCCTACGAGCAGTACTTC.

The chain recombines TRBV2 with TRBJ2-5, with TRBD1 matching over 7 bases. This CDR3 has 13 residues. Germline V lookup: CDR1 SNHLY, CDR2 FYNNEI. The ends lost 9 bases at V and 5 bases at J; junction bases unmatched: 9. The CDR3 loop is CASDGQVGETQYF. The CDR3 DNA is TGTGCCAGTGATGGACAGGTCGGGGAGACCCAGTACTTC.

Written as DNA, the CDR3 is TGCGCCAGCAGCCAAGAAGGACCCCGGGCAGATACGCAGTATTTT. Protein: CASSQEGPRADTQYF. This sequence joins TRBV4-1 and TRBJ2-3; D is uncertain. There are 15 residues in the CDR3. The V gene lost 0 bases and the J gene lost 4 bases, with 11 bases spanning the gap. Germline loops: CDR1 MGHRA, CDR2 YSYEKL.

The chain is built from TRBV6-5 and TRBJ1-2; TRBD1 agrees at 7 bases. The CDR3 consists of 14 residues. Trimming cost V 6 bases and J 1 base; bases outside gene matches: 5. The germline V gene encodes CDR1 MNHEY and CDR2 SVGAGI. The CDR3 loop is CASSNWDSNYGYTF. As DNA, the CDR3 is TGTGCCAGCAGCAACTGGGACAGTAACTATGGCTACACCTTC.

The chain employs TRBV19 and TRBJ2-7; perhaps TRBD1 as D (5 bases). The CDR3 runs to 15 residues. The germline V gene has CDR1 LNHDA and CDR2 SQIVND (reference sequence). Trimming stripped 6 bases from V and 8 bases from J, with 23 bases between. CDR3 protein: CASSLTASGSLKQYF. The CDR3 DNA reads TGTGCCAGTAGCCTGACAGCCTCCGGCTCCTTGAAGCAGTACTTC. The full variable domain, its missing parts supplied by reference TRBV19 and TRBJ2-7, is DGGITQSPKYLFRKEGQNVTLSCEQNLNHDAMYWYRQDPGQGLRLIYYSQIVNDFQKGDIAEGYSVSREKKESFPLTVTSAQKNPTAFYLCASSLTASGSLKQYFGPGTRLTVT.

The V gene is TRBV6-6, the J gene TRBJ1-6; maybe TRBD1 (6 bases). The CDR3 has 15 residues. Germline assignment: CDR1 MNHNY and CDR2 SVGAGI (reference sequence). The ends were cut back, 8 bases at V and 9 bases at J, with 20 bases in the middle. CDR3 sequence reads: CASLKEWGAGSPLHF. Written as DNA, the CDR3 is TGTGCCAGCCTAAAAGAATGGGGGGCTGGTTCACCCCTCCACTTT.

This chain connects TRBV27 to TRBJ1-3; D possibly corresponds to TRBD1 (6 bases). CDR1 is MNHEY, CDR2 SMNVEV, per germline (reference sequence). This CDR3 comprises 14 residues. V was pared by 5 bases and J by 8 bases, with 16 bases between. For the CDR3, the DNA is TGTGCCAGCAGTGGAAACAGGGAGGCTCACACCATATATTTT. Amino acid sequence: CASSGNREAHTIYF.

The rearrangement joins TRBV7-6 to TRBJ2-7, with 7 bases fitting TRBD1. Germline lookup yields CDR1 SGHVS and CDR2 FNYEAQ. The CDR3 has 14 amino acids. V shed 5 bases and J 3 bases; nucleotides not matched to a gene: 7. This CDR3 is CASSPRQGNYEQYF. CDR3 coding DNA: TGTGCCAGCAGCCCTAGACAGGGTAACTACGAGCAGTACTTC.

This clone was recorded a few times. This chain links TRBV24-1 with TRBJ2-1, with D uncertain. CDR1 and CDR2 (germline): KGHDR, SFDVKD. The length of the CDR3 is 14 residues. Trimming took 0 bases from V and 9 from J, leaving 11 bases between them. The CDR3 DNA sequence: TGTGCCACCAGTGATTTGACCCAACGAGGTGAGCAGTTCTTC. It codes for CATSDLTQRGEQFF.